This TCR beta chain was sequenced for a study of T-cell memory formation after mild COVID-19. The CDR3 has 13 amino acids. In germline, CDR1 is SGHDT, CDR2 YYEEEE. V lost 0 bases, J lost 6 bases, and 7 bases lay in between. In TCRdb, the 5' RACE reads were re-called with MiXCR into one record per CDR3 protein. The profile shows under 300,000 distinct CDR3 sequences, approximately 7.6% of them singletons. This TCR derives from a man aged 18 to 29 who had mild COVID-19 (a few samples of this study predate the infection). Cell type and time point are not known. The V and J genes are TRBV5-6 and TRBJ1-3; TRBD1 might be the D (6 bases). The sequenced material came from PBMCs or a T cell subset sorted from them (not recorded which). CDR3 residues: CASSLDRVNTIYF. Written as DNA, the CDR3 is TGTGCCAGCAGCTTGGACAGGGTAAACACCATATATTTT. The whole variable domain, remainder taken from reference TRBV5-6 and TRBJ1-3, is DAGVTQSPTHLIKTRGQQVTLRCSPKSGHDTVSWYQQALGQGPQFIFQYYEEEERQRGNFPDRFSGHQFPNYSSELNVNALLLGDSALYLCASSLDRVNTIYFGEGSWLTVV.